These 3 T cell receptor beta chains were sequenced from one sample in a study of vaccination effects on CD4 cells after COVID-19. Antigen specificity for these receptors is unknown. Sequenced by immunoSEQ multiplex PCR; TCRdb stores in-frame clones only, minus some. The sample has approximately 58,000 clones; roughly 80% are singletons. At the end of nine to ten days of culture, CD4+ T cells were isolated. The sequencing used CD4+ T cells from PBMCs cultured without peptide, collected before COVID-19 vaccination. All receptors come from a human donor who received a COVID-19 vaccine.

This chain uses TRBV6-1 with TRBJ1-5; weak D call: TRBD1 (6 bases). V lost 7 bases, J lost 3 bases, and 16 bases lay in between. Per germline, CDR1 MNHNS and CDR2 SASEGT. CDR3 length: 15 amino acids. CDR3 residues: CASNPGGRVNQPQHF. The CDR3 region has the DNA TGTGCCAGCAATCCCGGGGGCCGAGTCAATCAGCCCCAGCATTTT.

This chain links TRBV3-1 (or the pseudogene TRBV3-2) with TRBJ1-2; no clear D. The CDR3 totals 18 residues. Trimming pared 1 base from V and 2 bases from J, leaving 20 bases between. Germline CDR1 LGHDT, CDR2 YNNKEL (reference sequence). For the CDR3, the DNA is TGTGCCAGCAGCCAAGCTTGGTTGGCCCGGACCACAAACTATGGCTACACCTTC. It specifies CASSQAWLARTTNYGYTF.

The chain couples TRBV5-4 to TRBJ2-1, with D possibly being TRBD2 (6 bases). Per germline, CDR1 SGHNT and CDR2 YYREEE (reference sequence). This CDR3 has 15 residues. The V and J ends lost 6 bases and 0 bases respectively, with 13 bases between them. For the CDR3, the DNA is TGTGCCAGCACCCGGGACGGGAGCTCCTACAATGAGCAGTTCTTC. Translated: CASTRDGSSYNEQFF.